This T cell receptor beta chain was sequenced during a study of cytomegalovirus exposure and HLA in healthy donors. Concerning this clone itself: The antigen is not known.

Whole-study results and caveats: Listed as cytomegalovirus-associated were about 160 TCR beta chains. A missense DCLRE1C variant was associated with V- and J-gene trimming of TCR beta chains in a later analysis, and an independent cohort replicated the association.

With 60 Vbeta and 13 Jbeta primers, the PCR was carried out. This table comes from immunoSEQ multiplex PCR, and its TCRdb copy is limited to in-frame clones, with some not included. The data contain 90,000 to 100,000 clones, about 81% of them seen just once; the ten biggest clones take up 1.4% to 1.5%. CDR3 length equals 15 residues. Germline values: CDR1 MNHNY, CDR2 SVGAGI (reference sequence). The V end lost 6 bases, the J end lost 2 bases, and 13 bases lay between the germline ends. The chain has TRBV6-6 and TRBJ2-2; D might be TRBD1 (6 bases). Sequenced input: PBMCs. The origin of this receptor is a man aged 40-55 years in good health and CMV-seronegative. The CDR3 here is CASRTGTLNTGELFF. The CDR3 DNA sequence: TGTGCCAGCAGGACTGGGACATTAAACACCGGGGAGCTGTTTTTT.